The rows below give T cell receptor beta chains drawn from one sample of a study of blood T cell repertoires in COVID-19. Sequencing was performed with immunoSEQ multiplex PCR; in TCRdb, only in-frame clones are kept and a portion is missing. This sample has more than 200,000 clones, with about 85% found just once. The sample comprised peripheral blood. These receptors were taken from a man between 18 and 29 years old with active or convalescent COVID-19. CDR3s include the opening cysteine and the closing phenylalanine or tryptophan. Each record gives: J gene, clone size, V gene, CDR3 protein. A clone size is listed for some rows: how often the clone was seen (once, few, many), or a class if it is expanded.

TRBJ2-1 . TRBV28 CAIRSGSTISYNEQFF
TRBJ1-2 few TRBV15 CATSRDLGQKFNYGYTF
TRBJ2-5 . TRBV27 CASSLNRYQETQYF
TRBJ2-7 . TRBV6-2/TRBV6-3 CASSYQLFFYEQYF
TRBJ1-2 . TRBV24-1 CATSDLQASTVRYTF
TRBJ2-5 . TRBV5-6 CASSALTSGRGIETQYF
TRBJ1-3 once TRBV7-9 CASSLARPPPGNTIYF
TRBJ2-1 once TRBV11-2 CASSLETSGRALEYNEQFF
TRBJ2-3 . TRBV11-2 CASSLETSGRTTDTQYF
TRBJ2-1 . TRBV7-9 CASSLDEPPVPYNEQFF
TRBJ2-2 . TRBV7-2 CASSPQGVTGELFF
TRBJ2-1 once TRBV19 CASNYRGTYNEQFF
TRBJ2-7 few TRBV7-9 CASSLAGGHEQYF
TRBJ2-5 . TRBV12-3/TRBV12-4 CASSLSLAETQYF
TRBJ2-6 . TRBV5-8 CASSRNSGGATGANVLTF
TRBJ2-1 few TRBV2 CASLPAGGNEQFF
TRBJ2-1 . TRBV11-2 CASSSRGGLAGEYEQFF
TRBJ2-1 . TRBV9 CASSVGSGDNEQFF
TRBJ2-1 . TRBV4-2 CASSQDRGLDEQFF
TRBJ1-1 . TRBV11-2 CASSTALRGGWGGAFF
TRBJ2-2 . TRBV7-3 CASSYQLAEELFF
TRBJ2-2 . TRBV30 CAWSVRWGEVTGELFF
TRBJ1-6 . TRBV6-2/TRBV6-3 CASSYSTVPGSYNSPLHF
TRBJ1-5 . TRBV18 CASSPGQAINQPQHF
TRBJ1-5 . TRBV7-9 CASSPGGGARPNQPQHF
TRBJ2-3 . TRBV5-1 CASSWTSLAGGPSSTDTQYF
TRBJ2-1 . TRBV4-3 CASSQSWVGGTNEQFF
TRBJ1-1 . TRBV6-2/TRBV6-3 CASSYPGQPATYLNTEAFF
TRBJ1-2 . TRBV11-2 CASSFLTGVGGYTF
TRBJ2-5 . TRBV27 CASSSWDRGKETQYF
TRBJ2-3 . TRBV7-3 CASSLLERGSTDTQYF
TRBJ2-3 . TRBV7-2 CASSRAGDTQYF
TRBJ1-3 . TRBV2 CASSASGGYSGNTIYF
TRBJ1-2 . TRBV28 CASSFDRDYGYTF
TRBJ2-7 . TRBV19 CASSPGQGLTYEQYF
TRBJ1-4 few TRBV4-1 CASSQGGQGANEKLFF
TRBJ1-5 . TRBV5-5 CASSPGGQEAPQHF